The next 10 T cell receptor beta chains were all read from a single sample in a study of long-term antiretroviral therapy in people with HIV. The libraries were made with immunoSEQ v3.0 at survey level. Data came from immunoSEQ multiplex PCR; TCRdb stores just in-frame clones and leaves some out. The data hold 44,000 or so clones, with 90% to 95% observed a single time. The source was unsorted PBMCs, collected 3.7 years after starting antiretroviral therapy. These receptors were taken from a woman aged 50 to 65 with HIV.

This rearrangement joins TRBV6-6 to TRBJ2-1; the D is unclear. Germline V gives CDR1 MNHNY, CDR2 SVGAGI (reference sequence). The CDR3 has 15 residues. The V end lost 5 bases, the J end lost 0 bases, and 11 bases lay between the germline ends. This chain's CDR3 is CASSVTRSSYNEQFF. The CDR3 region has the DNA TGTGCCAGCAGTGTTACCCGGAGCTCCTACAATGAGCAGTTCTTC.

This chain uses TRBV25-1 with TRBJ1-2, with D unresolved. The CDR3 spans 13 residues. V was cut by 5 bases and J by 7 bases, with 14 bases left in between. The germline V gene encodes CDR1 MGHDK and CDR2 SYGVNS. The CDR3 spells CASSSGSARGYTF. CDR3 bases: TGTGCCAGCAGTAGTGGAAGTGCGCGTGGCTACACCTTC.

In nucleotides, the CDR3 is TGTGCCAGCAGCTCAGGACCCGTTTATGGCTACACCTTC. Protein: CASSSGPVYGYTF. V usage is TRBV7-9 and J usage is TRBJ1-2; D unresolved. This CDR3 is 13 amino acids long. V was shortened by 4 bases and J by 5 bases, with 11 bases between the two germline ends. Germline V gene data show CDR1 as SEHNR and CDR2 as FQNEAQ (reference sequence).

The chain employs TRBV10-3 and TRBJ1-6, with 8 bases that match TRBD1. Germline V lookup: CDR1 ENHRY, CDR2 SYGVKD. Losses at the gene ends were 0 bases for V and 6 bases for J; bases not matched to a gene: 4. CDR3 size: 16 residues. CDR3 coding DNA: TGTGCCATCAGTGAGTCAGGGACAGGCCCTAATTCACCCCTCCACTTT. This sequence encodes CAISESGTGPNSPLHF.

The chain uses TRBV29-1 and TRBJ2-3; the match to TRBD2 covers 10 bases. This CDR3 contains 16 residues. Per germline, CDR1 SQVTM and CDR2 ANQGSEA. V lost 4 bases and J lost 0; bases outside the gene matches: 7. As DNA, the CDR3 is TGCAGCGTTGGATTTATACTAGCGGGGAGCACAGATACGCAGTATTTT. As protein: CSVGFILAGSTDTQYF.

The genes are TRBV6-1 and TRBJ1-2, with TRBD1 matching over 8 bases. This CDR3 comprises 12 residues. Germline V CDR1 and CDR2: MNHNS, SASEGT. The J segment lost 13 bases and the V segment lost 6 bases, leaving 10 bases of the junction unmatched. The CDR3 coding sequence is TGTGCCAGCAGGTTTCCGGGACAGGTAATCACCTTC. Residues: CASRFPGQVITF.

The chain has TRBV19 and TRBJ2-3, with D maybe TRBD1 (6 bases). The CDR3 has 16 amino acids. In germline, CDR1 is LNHDA, CDR2 SQIVND (reference sequence). V was trimmed by 5 bases and J by 1 base, leaving 16 bases between them. Here the CDR3 DNA reads TGTGCCAGTAGTCCCATCCGGGACATGGGCACAGATACGCAGTATTTT. Amino acids: CASSPIRDMGTDTQYF.

The J gene is TRBJ2-7, the V gene TRBV7-9; weak D call: TRBD1 (6 bases). The CDR3 sequence is 15 residues long. Germline loops: CDR1 SEHNR, CDR2 FQNEAQ (reference sequence). Trimming removed 5 bases at V and 6 bases at J, with 20 bases between. The CDR3 protein is CASSLGGGSIGEQYF. CDR3 in DNA: TGTGCCAGCAGCCTTGGGGGCGGATCAATTGGCGAGCAGTACTTC.

The CDR3 here is CASSVIPGQGSEAFF. The CDR3 nucleotides read TGTGCCAGCAGTGTAATTCCGGGACAGGGTAGCGAAGCTTTCTTT. The chain couples TRBV2 to TRBJ1-1; 9 bases line up with TRBD1. Germline-derived CDR1 and CDR2 are SNHLY and FYNNEI. V shed 4 bases, J shed 8 bases, and the junction held 11 bases outside the gene matches. This CDR3 contains 15 residues.

J is TRBJ1-1 and V is TRBV19; D is ambiguous. Trimming shortened V by 5 bases and J by 5 bases, and 15 bases separated the two germline ends. This CDR3 is built from 14 residues. CDR1 is LNHDA and CDR2 is SQIVND in the germline V gene (reference sequence). Written as DNA, the CDR3 is TGTGCCAGTAGTCCCCTTGATTTGGGAACTGAAGCTTTCTTT. Its translation is CASSPLDLGTEAFF.